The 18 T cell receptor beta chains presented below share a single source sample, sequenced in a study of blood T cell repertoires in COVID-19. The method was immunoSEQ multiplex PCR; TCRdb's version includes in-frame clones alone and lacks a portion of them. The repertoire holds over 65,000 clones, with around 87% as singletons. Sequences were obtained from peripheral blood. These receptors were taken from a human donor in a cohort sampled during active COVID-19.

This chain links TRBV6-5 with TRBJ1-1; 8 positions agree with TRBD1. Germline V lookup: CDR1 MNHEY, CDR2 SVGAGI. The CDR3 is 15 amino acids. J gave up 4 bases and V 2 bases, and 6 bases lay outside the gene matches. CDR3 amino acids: CASSYAQGAGTEAFF. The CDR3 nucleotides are TGTGCCAGCAGTTACGCCCAGGGGGCCGGCACTGAAGCTTTCTTT.

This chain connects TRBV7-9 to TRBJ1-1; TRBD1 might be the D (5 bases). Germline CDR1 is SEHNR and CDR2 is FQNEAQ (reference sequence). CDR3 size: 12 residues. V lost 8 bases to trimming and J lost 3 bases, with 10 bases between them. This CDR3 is CASAAGDTEAFF. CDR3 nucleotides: TGTGCCAGCGCGGCGGGGGACACTGAAGCTTTCTTT.

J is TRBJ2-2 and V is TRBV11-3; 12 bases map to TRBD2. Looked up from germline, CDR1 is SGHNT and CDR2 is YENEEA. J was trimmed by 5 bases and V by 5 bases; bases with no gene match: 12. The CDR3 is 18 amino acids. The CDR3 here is CASSPRLAGDGRTGELFF. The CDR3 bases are TGTGCCAGCAGCCCCAGACTAGCGGGAGACGGTAGGACCGGGGAGCTGTTTTTT.

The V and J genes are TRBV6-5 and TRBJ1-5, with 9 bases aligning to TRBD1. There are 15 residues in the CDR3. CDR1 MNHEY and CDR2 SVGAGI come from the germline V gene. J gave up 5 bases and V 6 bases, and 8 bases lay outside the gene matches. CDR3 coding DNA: TGTGCCAGCAGCCAAACGGGACAGGGCCATCAGCCCCAGCATTTT. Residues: CASSQTGQGHQPQHF.

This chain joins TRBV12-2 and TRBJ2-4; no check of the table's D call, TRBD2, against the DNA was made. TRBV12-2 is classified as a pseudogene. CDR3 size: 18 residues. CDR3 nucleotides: TGTGCAAGTCGCTTAGTGTGGCGGCCAACTTATGGCAAAAACATTCAGTACTTC. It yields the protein CASRLVWRPTYGKNIQYF.

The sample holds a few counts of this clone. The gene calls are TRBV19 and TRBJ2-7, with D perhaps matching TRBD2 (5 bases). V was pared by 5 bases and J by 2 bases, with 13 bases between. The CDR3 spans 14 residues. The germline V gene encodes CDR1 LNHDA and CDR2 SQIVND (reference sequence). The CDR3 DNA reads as TGTGCCAGTAGTCCCGGACTCGGGGCCTACGAGCAGTACTTC. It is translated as CASSPGLGAYEQYF.

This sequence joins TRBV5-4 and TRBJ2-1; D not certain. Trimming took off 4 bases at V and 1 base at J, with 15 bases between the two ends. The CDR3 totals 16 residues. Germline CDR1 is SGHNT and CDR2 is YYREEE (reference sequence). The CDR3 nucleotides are TGTGCCAGCAGCCCACCGGCGGCCTCATCCTACAATGAGCAGTTCTTC. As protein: CASSPPAASSYNEQFF.

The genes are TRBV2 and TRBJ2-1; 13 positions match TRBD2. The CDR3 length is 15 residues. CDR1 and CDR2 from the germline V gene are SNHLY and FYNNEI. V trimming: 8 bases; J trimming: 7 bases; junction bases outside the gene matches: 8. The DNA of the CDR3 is TGTGCCAGCGGGTCGGGACTAGCGGGATGGAATGAGCAGTTCTTC. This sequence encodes CASGSGLAGWNEQFF.

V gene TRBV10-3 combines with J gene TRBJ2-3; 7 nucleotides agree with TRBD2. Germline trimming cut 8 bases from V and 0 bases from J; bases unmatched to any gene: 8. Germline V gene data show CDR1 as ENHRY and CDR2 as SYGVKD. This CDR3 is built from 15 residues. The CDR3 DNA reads TGTGCCATCGGCCCCGGGCGGGAGAGCACAGATACGCAGTATTTT. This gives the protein CAIGPGRESTDTQYF.

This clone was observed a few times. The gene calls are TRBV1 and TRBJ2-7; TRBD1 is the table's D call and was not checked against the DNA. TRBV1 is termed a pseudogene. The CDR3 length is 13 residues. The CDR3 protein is CTSSSDRVYEQYF. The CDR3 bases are TGCACCAGCAGTTCCGACAGGGTCTACGAGCAGTACTTC.

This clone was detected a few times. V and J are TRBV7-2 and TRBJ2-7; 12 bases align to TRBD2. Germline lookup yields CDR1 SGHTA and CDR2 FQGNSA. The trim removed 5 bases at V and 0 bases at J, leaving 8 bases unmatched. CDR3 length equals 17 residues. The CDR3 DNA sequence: TGTGCCAGCAGCCTGCGGACTAGCGGGGCATCCTCCTACGAGCAGTACTTC. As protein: CASSLRTSGASSYEQYF. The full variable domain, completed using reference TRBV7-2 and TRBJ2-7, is GAGVSQSPSNKVTEKGKDVELRCDPISGHTALYWYRQSLGQGLEFLIYFQGNSAPDKSGLPSDRFSAERTGGSVSTLTIQRTQQEDSAVYLCASSLRTSGASSYEQYFGPGTRLTVT.

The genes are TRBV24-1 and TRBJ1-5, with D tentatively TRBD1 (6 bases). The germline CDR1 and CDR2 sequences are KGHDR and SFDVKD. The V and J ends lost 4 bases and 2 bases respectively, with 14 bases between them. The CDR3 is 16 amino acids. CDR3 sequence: CATSDSNRAGNQPQHF. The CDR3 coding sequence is TGTGCCACCAGTGACTCGAACAGGGCTGGCAATCAGCCCCAGCATTTT.

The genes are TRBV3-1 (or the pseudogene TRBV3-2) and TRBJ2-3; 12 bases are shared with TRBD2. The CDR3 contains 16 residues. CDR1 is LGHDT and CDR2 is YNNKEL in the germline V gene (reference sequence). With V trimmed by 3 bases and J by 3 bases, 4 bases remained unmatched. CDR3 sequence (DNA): TGTGCCAGCAGCCACCGACTAGCGGGAGTAACAGATACGCAGTATTTT. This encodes CASSHRLAGVTDTQYF.

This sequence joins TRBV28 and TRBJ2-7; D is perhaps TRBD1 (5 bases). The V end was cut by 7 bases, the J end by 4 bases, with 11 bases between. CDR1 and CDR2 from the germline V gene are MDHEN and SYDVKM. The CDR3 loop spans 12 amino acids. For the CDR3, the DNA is TGTGCCAGCATCGACAGCTTTTACGAGCAGTACTTC. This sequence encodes CASIDSFYEQYF.

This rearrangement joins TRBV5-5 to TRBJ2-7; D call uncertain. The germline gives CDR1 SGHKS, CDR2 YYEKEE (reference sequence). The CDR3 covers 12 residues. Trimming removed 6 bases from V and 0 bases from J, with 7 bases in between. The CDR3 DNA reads TGTGCCAGCACAGGCGACTCCTACGAGCAGTACTTC. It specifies CASTGDSYEQYF.

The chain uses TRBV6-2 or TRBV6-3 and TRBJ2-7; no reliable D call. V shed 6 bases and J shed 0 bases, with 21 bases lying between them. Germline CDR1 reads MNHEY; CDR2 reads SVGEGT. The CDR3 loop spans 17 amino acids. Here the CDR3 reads CASSPTPPTRSSYEQYF. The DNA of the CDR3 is TGTGCCAGCAGCCCTACTCCGCCCACAAGGAGCTCCTACGAGCAGTACTTC.

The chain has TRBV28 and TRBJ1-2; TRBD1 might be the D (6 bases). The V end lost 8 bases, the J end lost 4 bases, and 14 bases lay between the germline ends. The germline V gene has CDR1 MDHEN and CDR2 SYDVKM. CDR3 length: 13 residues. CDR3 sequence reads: CASGGGGSYGYTF. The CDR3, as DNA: TGTGCCAGCGGGGGGGGCGGAAGCTATGGCTACACCTTC.

CDR3 in DNA: TGTGCCAGCAGCCCTCATGGGGGGGCCGTTGCTGAAGCTTTCTTT. Its protein product is CASSPHGGAVAEAFF. This sequence joins TRBV7-3 and TRBJ1-1; D possibly corresponds to TRBD1 (6 bases). The length of the CDR3 is 15 residues. V lost 5 bases and J lost 6, with 19 bases in between. Germline values: CDR1 SGHTA, CDR2 FQGTGA.